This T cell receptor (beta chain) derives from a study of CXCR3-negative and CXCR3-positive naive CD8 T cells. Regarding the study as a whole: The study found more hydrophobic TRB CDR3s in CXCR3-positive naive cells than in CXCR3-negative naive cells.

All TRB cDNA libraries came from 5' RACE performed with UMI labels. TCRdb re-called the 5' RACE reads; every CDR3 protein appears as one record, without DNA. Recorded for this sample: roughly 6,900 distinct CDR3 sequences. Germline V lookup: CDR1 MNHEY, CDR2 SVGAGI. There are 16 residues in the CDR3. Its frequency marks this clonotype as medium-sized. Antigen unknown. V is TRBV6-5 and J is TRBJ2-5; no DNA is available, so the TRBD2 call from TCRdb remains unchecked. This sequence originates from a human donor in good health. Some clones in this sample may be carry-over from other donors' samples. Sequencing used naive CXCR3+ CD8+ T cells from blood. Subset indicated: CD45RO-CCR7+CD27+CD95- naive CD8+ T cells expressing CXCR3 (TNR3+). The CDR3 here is CASSLAGGPSPETQYF.